These 2 T cell receptor beta chains were sequenced from one sample in a study of T cells in Graves' hyperthyroidism and ophthalmopathy. Researchers took RNA transcripts and amplified the TCR beta CDR3 regions from them. Carried out on the TCR CDR3, a first-round RT-PCR used the HTBI primer set. TCRdb reprocessed the multiplex PCR reads with MiXCR, giving one entry per CDR3 protein. The table records around 600,000 distinct CDR3 sequences, about 45% of them present only once. Sequencing was carried out using peripheral blood or thyroid tissue (not recorded which). The receptors come from an adult man with Graves' disease, either hyperthyroidism or ophthalmopathy (not recorded which).

Concerning this clonotype: This could be a read error, since a much larger clone is one nucleotide away. The rearrangement links TRBV9 to TRBJ1-2; D remains ambiguous. The CDR3 is 13 amino acids. The V and J ends lost 3 bases and 3 bases respectively, with 9 bases between them. Per germline, CDR1 SGDLS and CDR2 YYNGEE. The CDR3: CASSGGSDYGYTF. In DNA, the CDR3 is TGTGCCAGCAGCGGAGGCAGTGACTATGGCTACACCTTC.

The V call is TRBV24-1, the J call TRBJ1-5; D is possibly TRBD1 (5 bases). The length of the CDR3 is 17 residues. V shed 5 bases and J shed 4 bases, with 20 bases lying between them. CDR1 is KGHDR and CDR2 is SFDVKD in the germline V gene. This CDR3 reads CATSASSSGAENQPQHF. Written as DNA, the CDR3 is TGTGCCACCAGTGCTAGCTCGAGCGGGGCAGAGAATCAGCCCCAGCATTTT.